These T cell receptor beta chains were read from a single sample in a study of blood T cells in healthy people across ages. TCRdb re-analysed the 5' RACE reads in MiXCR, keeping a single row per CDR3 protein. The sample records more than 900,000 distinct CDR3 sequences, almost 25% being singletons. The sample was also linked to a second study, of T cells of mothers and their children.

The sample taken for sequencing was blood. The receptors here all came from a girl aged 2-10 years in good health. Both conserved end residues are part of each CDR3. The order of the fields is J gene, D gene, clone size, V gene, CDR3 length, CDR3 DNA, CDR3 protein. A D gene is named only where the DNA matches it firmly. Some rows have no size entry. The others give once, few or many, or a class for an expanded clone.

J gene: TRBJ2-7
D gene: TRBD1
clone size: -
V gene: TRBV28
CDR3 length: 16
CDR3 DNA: TGTGCCAGCAGTTTCTCAGGACAGGTGCCCAGGGGGGAGCAGTACTTC
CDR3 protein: CASSFSGQVPRGEQYF

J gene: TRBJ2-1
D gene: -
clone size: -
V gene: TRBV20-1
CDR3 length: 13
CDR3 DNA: TGCAGTGCTAGAGATAACCCCTACAATGAGCAGTTCTTC
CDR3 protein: CSARDNPYNEQFF

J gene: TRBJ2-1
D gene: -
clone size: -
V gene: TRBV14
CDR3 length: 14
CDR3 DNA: TGTGCCAGCAGCCAGGAATACACGTACAATGAGCAGTTCTTC
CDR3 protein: CASSQEYTYNEQFF

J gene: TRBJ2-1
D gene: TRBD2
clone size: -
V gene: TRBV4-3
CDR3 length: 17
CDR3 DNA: TGCGCCAGCAGCCAAGGTGGTGCGGGGGACCTCTACGATGAGCAGTTCTTC
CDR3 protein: CASSQGGAGDLYDEQFF

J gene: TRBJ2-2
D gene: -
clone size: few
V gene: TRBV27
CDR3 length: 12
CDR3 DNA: TGTGCCAGCAGACTCGACCCCGGGGAGCTGTTTTTT
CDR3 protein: CASRLDPGELFF

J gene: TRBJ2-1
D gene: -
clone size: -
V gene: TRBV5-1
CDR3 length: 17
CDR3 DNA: TGCGCCAGCAGCCGAGTCTTGGTTGGCACAGGTGATAATGAGCAGTTCTTC
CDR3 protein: CASSRVLVGTGDNEQFF

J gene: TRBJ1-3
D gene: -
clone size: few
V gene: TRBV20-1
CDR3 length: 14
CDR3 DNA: TGCAGTGCTATTCAGGGCCTCTCTGGAAACACCATATATTTT
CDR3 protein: CSAIQGLSGNTIYF

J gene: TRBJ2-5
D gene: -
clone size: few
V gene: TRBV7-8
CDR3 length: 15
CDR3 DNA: TGTGCCAGCAGCTTAGTACCGCCACCTCTCGAGACCCAGTACTTC
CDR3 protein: CASSLVPPPLETQYF

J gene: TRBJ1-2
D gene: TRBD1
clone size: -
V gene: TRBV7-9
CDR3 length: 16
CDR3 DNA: TGTGCCAGCAGCTTTATTATATTACAGGGGTCCTATGGCTACACCTTC
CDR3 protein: CASSFIILQGSYGYTF

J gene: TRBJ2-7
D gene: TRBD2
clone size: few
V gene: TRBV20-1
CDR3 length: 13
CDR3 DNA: TGCAGTGCTAGAGTCGCGGGAGACTACGAGCAGTACTTC
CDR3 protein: CSARVAGDYEQYF

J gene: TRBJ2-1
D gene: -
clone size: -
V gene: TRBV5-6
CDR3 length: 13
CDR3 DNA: TGTGCCAGCAGCTTGAACTGGGTAAATGAGCAGTTCTTC
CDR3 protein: CASSLNWVNEQFF

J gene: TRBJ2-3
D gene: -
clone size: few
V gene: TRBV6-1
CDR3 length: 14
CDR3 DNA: TGTGCCAGCAGTGATCTCAGGGCATCAGATACGCAGTATTTT
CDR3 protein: CASSDLRASDTQYF

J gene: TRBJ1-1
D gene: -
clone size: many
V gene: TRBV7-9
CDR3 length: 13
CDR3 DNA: TGTGCCAGCAGCTTTCCGGGGGGCACTGAAGCTTTCTTT
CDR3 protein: CASSFPGGTEAFF

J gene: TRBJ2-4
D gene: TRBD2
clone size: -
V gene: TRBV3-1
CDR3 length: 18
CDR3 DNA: TGTGCCAGCAGCCGGCTAGCGGGGGGTCGACTAGCCAAAAACATTCAGTACTTC
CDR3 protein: CASSRLAGGRLAKNIQYF

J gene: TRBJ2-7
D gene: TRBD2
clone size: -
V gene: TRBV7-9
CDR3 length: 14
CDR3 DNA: TGTGCCAGCAGTATTGACGGGGGGTCCTACGAGCAGTACTTC
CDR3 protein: CASSIDGGSYEQYF

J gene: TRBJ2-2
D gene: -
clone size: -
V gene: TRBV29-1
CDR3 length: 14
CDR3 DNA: TGCAGCGTCGGAGCAGGGGCGAACACCGGGGAGCTGTTTTTT
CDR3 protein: CSVGAGANTGELFF

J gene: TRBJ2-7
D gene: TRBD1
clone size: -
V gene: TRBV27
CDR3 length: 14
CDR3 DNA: TGTGCCAGCATGACAGGGACAGACCCCTACGAGCAGTACTTC
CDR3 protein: CASMTGTDPYEQYF

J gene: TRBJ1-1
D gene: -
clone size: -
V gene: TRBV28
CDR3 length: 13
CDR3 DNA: TGTGCCAGCAGTGCCTCAGGGGACACTGAAGCTTTCTTT
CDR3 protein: CASSASGDTEAFF

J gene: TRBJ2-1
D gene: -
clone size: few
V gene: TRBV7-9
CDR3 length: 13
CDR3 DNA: TGTGCCAGCAGCGAGGGTGGGTTTAATGAGCAGTTCTTC
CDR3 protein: CASSEGGFNEQFF

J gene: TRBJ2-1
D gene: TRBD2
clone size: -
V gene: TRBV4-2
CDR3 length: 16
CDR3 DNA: TGTGCCAGCAGCCAAGGTACTAGCGGGATCCACAATGAGCAGTTCTTC
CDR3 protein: CASSQGTSGIHNEQFF

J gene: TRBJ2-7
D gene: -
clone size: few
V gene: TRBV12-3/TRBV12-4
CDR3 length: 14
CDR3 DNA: TGTGCCAGCAGTTTAGCAGGGGTAATATACGAGCAGTACTTC
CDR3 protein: CASSLAGVIYEQYF

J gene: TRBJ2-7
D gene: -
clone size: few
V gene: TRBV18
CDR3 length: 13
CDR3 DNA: TGTGCCAGCTCACCAGGGACGGGCCTCGAGCAGTACTTC
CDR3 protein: CASSPGTGLEQYF

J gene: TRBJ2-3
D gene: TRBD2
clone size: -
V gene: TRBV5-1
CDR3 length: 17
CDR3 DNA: TGCGCCAGCAGCTTGGGCCTAGCGGGAGCGGGCACAGATACGCAGTATTTT
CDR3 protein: CASSLGLAGAGTDTQYF

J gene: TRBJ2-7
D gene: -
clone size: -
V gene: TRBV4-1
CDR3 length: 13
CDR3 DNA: TGCGCCAGCAGCCAAGAGCCCAGTTACGAGCAGTACTTC
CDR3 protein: CASSQEPSYEQYF

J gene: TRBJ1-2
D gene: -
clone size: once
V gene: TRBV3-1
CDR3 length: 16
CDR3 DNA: TGTGCCAGCAGCCAAGTAGTCGGCCTCGCTAACTATGTCTACACCTTC
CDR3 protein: CASSQVVGLANYVYTF

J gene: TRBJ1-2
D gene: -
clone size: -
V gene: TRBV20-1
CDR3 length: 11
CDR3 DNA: TGCAGTGCGGAAACGGAGTATGGCTACACCTTC
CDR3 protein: CSAETEYGYTF

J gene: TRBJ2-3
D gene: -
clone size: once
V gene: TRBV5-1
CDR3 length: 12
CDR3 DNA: TGCGCCAGCAGTTCCGATCTCGATACGCAGTATTTT
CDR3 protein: CASSSDLDTQYF

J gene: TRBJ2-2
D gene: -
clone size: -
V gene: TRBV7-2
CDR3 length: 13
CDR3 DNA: TGTGCCAGCAGCTCGCATATTGAGGCGGGGCTGTTTTTT
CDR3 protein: CASSSHIEAGLFF

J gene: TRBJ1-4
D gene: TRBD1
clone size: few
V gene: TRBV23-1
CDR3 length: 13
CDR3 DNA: TGCGCCAGGGAACCCGGGACAGCTGAAAAACTGTTTTTT
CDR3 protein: CAREPGTAEKLFF

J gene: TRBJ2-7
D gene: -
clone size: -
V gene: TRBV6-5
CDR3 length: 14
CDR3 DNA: TGTGCCAGCAGTTACGGGGTACAGAGCTACGAGCAGTACTTC
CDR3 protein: CASSYGVQSYEQYF

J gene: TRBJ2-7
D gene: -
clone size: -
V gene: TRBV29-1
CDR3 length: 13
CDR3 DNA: TGCAGCGTGGAGGACAGCAGCTCCTACGAGCAGTACTTC
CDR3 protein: CSVEDSSSYEQYF

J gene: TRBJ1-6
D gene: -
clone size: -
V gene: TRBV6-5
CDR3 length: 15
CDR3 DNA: TGTGCCAGCAGTTACGGGTCAGCGGGTCGCTCACCCCTCCACTTT
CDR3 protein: CASSYGSAGRSPLHF

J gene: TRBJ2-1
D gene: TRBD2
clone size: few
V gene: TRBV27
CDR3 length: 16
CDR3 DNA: TGTGCCAGCAGTTTACTTGGGACTAGCTGGTCGGGTGAGCAGTTCTTC
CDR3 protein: CASSLLGTSWSGEQFF

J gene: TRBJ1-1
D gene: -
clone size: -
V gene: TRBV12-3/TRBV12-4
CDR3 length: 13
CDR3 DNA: TGTGCCAGCAGTGTGGACGCGTCTACTGAAGCTTTCTTT
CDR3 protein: CASSVDASTEAFF

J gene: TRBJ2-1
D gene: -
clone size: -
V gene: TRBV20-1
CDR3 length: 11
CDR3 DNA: TGCAGTGCTAGGCTAGTTTCGGAGCAGTTCTTC
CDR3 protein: CSARLVSEQFF

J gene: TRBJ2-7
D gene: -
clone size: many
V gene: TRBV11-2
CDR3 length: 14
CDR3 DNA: TGTGCCAGCAGCTTAGTTGGCGGGGCCTACGAGCAGTACTTC
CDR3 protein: CASSLVGGAYEQYF

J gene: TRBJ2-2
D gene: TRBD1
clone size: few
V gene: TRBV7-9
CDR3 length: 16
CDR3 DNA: TGTGCCAGCAGCAGGCAGGGGGCGCGAGACACCGGGGAGCTGTTTTTT
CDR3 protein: CASSRQGARDTGELFF

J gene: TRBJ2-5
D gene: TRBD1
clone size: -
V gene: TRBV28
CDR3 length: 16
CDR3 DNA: TGTGCCAGCAGTTTTAGGGACCCTCAGACAGGGGAAGAGCAGTACTTC
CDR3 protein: CASSFRDPQTGEEQYF

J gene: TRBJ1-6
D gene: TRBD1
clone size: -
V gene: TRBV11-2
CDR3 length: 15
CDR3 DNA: TGTGCCAGCAGCACCCGGGACAGAGTTAATTCACCCCTCCACTTT
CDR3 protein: CASSTRDRVNSPLHF

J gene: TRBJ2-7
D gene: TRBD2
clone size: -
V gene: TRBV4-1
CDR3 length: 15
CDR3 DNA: TGCGCCAGCAGCCGCCGGACTAGCGGTGGGTACGAGCAGTACTTC
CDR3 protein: CASSRRTSGGYEQYF

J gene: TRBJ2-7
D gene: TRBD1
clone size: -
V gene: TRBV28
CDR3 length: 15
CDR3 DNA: TGTGCCAGCAAACTCGGACAGGGGGTAACCTACGAGCAGTACTTC
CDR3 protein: CASKLGQGVTYEQYF

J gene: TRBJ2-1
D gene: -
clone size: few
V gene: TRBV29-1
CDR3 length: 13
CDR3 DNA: TGCAGCGTTGAAGGAAGCTTCTACAATGAGCAGTTCTTC
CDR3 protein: CSVEGSFYNEQFF

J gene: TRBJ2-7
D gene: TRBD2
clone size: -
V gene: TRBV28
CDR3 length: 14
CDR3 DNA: TGTGCCAGCAGTTTCATAATAGCGGGGTACGAGCAGTACTTC
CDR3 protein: CASSFIIAGYEQYF

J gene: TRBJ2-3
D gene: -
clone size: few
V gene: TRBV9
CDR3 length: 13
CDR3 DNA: TGTGCCAGCAGGGCCGGGGTTGGAGATACGCAGTATTTT
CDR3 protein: CASRAGVGDTQYF

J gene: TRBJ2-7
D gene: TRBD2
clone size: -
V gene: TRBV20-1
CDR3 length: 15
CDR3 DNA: TGCAGTGCTAAGATACCGGGACTAGCAACCTACGAGCAGAACTTC
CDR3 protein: CSAKIPGLATYEQNF

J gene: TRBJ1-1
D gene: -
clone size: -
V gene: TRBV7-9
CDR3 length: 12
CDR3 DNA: TGTGCCAGCAGCGCTCAGGTCCCCGAAGCTTTCTTT
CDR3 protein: CASSAQVPEAFF

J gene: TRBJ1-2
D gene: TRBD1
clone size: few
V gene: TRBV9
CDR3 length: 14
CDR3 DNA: TGTGCCAGCAGCGGGGGGACAGGGGTCTATGGCTACACCTTC
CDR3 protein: CASSGGTGVYGYTF

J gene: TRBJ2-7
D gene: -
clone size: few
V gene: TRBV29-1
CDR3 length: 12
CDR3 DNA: TGCAGCGTTAAGACAGTCTCCTACGAGCAGTACTTC
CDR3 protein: CSVKTVSYEQYF

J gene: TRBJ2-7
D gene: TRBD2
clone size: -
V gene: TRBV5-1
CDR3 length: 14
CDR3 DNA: TGCGCCAGCAGCTCCGTCGGGAGGCACTACGAGCAGTACTTC
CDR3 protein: CASSSVGRHYEQYF

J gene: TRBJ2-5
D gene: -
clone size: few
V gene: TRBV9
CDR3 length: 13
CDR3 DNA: TGTGCCAGCAGCGCCCCAGGGGGGGAGACCCAGTACTTC
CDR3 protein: CASSAPGGETQYF

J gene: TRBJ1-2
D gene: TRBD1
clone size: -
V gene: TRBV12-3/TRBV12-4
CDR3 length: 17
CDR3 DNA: TGTGCCAGCAGTTTCCCCAAATGGACAGGGCGAGACTATGGCTACACCTTC
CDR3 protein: CASSFPKWTGRDYGYTF

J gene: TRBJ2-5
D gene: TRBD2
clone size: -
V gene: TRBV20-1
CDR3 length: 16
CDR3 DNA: TGCAGTGCTCAACCCCTTCTACTAGCGGACCAAGAGACCCAGTACTTC
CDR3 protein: CSAQPLLLADQETQYF

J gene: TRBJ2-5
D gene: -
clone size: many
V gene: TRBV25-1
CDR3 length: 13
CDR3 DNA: TGTGCCAGCAGTCCGGGGACTTCGAAGACCCAGTACTTC
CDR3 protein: CASSPGTSKTQYF

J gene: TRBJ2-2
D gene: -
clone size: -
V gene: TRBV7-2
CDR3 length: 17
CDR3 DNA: TGTGCCAGCAGCTTTTTCTTTGGCGCGGGGGCGGACGGGGAGCTGTTTTTT
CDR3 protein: CASSFFFGAGADGELFF

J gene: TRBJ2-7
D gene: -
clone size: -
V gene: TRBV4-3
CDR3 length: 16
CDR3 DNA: TGCGCCAGCAGCCATGGGGGCTCCTACGGGCGTTACGAGCAGTACTTC
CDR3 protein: CASSHGGSYGRYEQYF

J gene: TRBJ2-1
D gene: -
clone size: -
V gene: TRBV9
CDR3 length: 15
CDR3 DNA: TGTGCCAGCAGCGTAGTCAAGGGGGCGGGGGATGAGCAGTTCTTC
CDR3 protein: CASSVVKGAGDEQFF

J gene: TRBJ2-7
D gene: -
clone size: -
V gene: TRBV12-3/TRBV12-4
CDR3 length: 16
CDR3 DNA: TGTGCCAGCAGTTTATCTAGTTTGTCCGATTTCTACGAGCAGTACTTC
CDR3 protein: CASSLSSLSDFYEQYF